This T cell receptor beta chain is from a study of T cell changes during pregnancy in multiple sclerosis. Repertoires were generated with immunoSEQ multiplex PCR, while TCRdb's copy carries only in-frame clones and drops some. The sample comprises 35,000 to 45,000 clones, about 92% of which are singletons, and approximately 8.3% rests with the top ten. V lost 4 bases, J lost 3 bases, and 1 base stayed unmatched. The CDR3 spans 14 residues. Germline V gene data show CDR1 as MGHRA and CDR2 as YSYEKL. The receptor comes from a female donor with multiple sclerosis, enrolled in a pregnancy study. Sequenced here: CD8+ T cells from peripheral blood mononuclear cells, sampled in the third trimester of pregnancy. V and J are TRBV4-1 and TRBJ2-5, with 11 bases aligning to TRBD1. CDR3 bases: TGCGCCAGCAGCCCGGGACAGGGGGAAGAGACCCAGTACTTC. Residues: CASSPGQGEETQYF.